Listed below are T cell receptor beta chains from one sample, sequenced in a study of T-cell reconstitution after alpha-beta-depleted transplantation in children. Each CDR3 protein is one row after TCRdb ran MiXCR on the PCR reads. Counted here are a few hundred thousand distinct CDR3 sequences, roughly a quarter occurring once; the ten biggest clones make up around a third. The starting material was PBMCs, obtained before TCRalphabeta/CD19-depleted stem cell transplant. The source of these receptors is a boy in the first two years of life with Wiskott-Aldrich syndrome, due to receive a stem cell transplant. The CDR3 runs from the conserved cysteine through the conserved F or W. The D gene is left open where the match is weak. Rows may omit the clone size; those that give it use once, few, many or a size class.

size	V	D	J	DNA	CDR3
-	TRBV12-3/TRBV12-4	-	TRBJ2-2	TGTGCCAGCAGTTTAACTAGCTGGAACTTACCCGGGGAGCTGTTTTTT	CASSLTSWNLPGELFF
few	TRBV6-1	TRBD2	TRBJ2-1	TGTGCCAGCAGACGAGGACTAGCGGGGTTAATCAATGAGCAGTTCTTC	CASRRGLAGLINEQFF
-	TRBV7-8	-	TRBJ2-7	TGTGCCAGCAGCTCGCTTCAGCGGAGGACGATAAACTCCTACGAGCAGTACTTC	CASSSLQRRTINSYEQYF
few	TRBV7-8	-	TRBJ2-1	TGTGCCAGCAGCCTAGTCCTTAGAAATGAGCAGTTCTTC	CASSLVLRNEQFF
few	TRBV12-3/TRBV12-4	-	TRBJ2-1	TGTGCCAGCAGTTTCTACAGCTACAATGAGCAGTTCTTC	CASSFYSYNEQFF
-	TRBV5-4	TRBD1	TRBJ2-7	TGTGCCAGCAGCGGGGCCGGGACAGGGGGTCGGGAGCAGTACTTC	CASSGAGTGGREQYF
-	TRBV5-1	-	TRBJ1-6	TGCGCCAGCAGCTTGGGGACAAATAATTCACCCCTCCACTTT	CASSLGTNNSPLHF
-	TRBV20-1	-	TRBJ1-1	TGCAGTGCCATGTCCCAACAGGGAGGGAACACTGAAGCTTTCTTT	CSAMSQQGGNTEAFF
-	TRBV5-1	TRBD1	TRBJ2-7	TGCGCCAGCAGCTCCTTAGGACAGGGGGTCAACGAGCAGTACTTC	CASSSLGQGVNEQYF
-	TRBV20-1	-	TRBJ2-5	TGCAGTGCTAGACGGGCAGGGAGTTTGCAGACCCAGTACTTC	CSARRAGSLQTQYF
-	TRBV7-6	TRBD2	TRBJ2-1	TGTGCCAGCAGCCCTCGACTAGCGGGAGCCAAAAATGAGCAGTTCTTC	CASSPRLAGAKNEQFF
-	TRBV7-6	-	TRBJ2-7	TGTGCCAGCAGCGATACAGGGAATTCCTACGAGCAGTACTTC	CASSDTGNSYEQYF
-	TRBV7-2	-	TRBJ2-7	TGTGCCAGCAGCTTGGGCTTTAGGCAGGGTACAGGCTACGAGCAGTACTTC	CASSLGFRQGTGYEQYF
-	TRBV5-1	-	TRBJ2-7	TGCGCCAGCAGTTCATTACAGAACCCCTACGAGCAGTACTTC	CASSSLQNPYEQYF
few	TRBV7-2	TRBD2	TRBJ2-1	TGTGCCAGCAGCCCCACACTAGCGGGAGGGTACAATGAGCAGTTCTTC	CASSPTLAGGYNEQFF
-	TRBV5-1	-	TRBJ2-3	TGCGCCAGCAGCTTGGCACCTCCGGTTGAAGATACGCAGTATTTT	CASSLAPPVEDTQYF
-	TRBV7-9	-	TRBJ2-1	TGTGCCAGCAGCTTAGATAGACAGGTAGATGAGCAGTTCTTC	CASSLDRQVDEQFF
-	TRBV5-1	TRBD1	TRBJ2-3	TGCGCCAGCAGCTTGGAGACAGGGTGCCCAGATACGCAGTATTTT	CASSLETGCPDTQYF
-	TRBV5-1	-	TRBJ2-5	TGCGCCAGCAGCTTGGCGGGAACCCGGGGGACCCAGTACTTC	CASSLAGTRGTQYF
-	TRBV5-1	TRBD2	TRBJ2-1	TGCGCCAGCAGCTTGGTGCCTAGCGGGACGACGTACAATGAGCAGTTCTTC	CASSLVPSGTTYNEQFF
many	TRBV29-1	TRBD1	TRBJ1-1	TGCAGCGTTGTCAGGGGGTTGAACACTGAAGCTTTCTTT	CSVVRGLNTEAFF
few	TRBV27	-	TRBJ1-4	TGTGCCAGCAGTCCCCGACAGGCAACTGCAACTAATGAAAAACTGTTTTTT	CASSPRQATATNEKLFF
-	TRBV25-1	-	TRBJ2-7	TGTGCCAGCAGTGAATCCCTCGGGGTCCTCTCCTACGAGCAGTACTTC	CASSESLGVLSYEQYF
-	TRBV5-1	-	TRBJ2-1	TGCGCCAGCAGCTTGTCCAGGGGGAGGTACAATGAGCAGTTCTTC	CASSLSRGRYNEQFF
-	TRBV3-1	TRBD1	TRBJ2-1	TGTGCCAGCAGAGTACAGGGGCCTAACAACAATGAGCAGTTCTTC	CASRVQGPNNNEQFF
few	TRBV7-2	-	TRBJ2-1	TGTGCCAGCAGCCGACTCACGGACCCTGAGCAGTTCTTC	CASSRLTDPEQFF
few	TRBV20-1	-	TRBJ2-1	TGCAGTGCTAGAGGGGTAGGGGTGGTTGAGCAGTTCTTC	CSARGVGVVEQFF
few	TRBV24-1	-	TRBJ2-4	TGTGCCACCAGTGAGTCCGGACAGCTTGGGAACATTCAGTACTTC	CATSESGQLGNIQYF
few	TRBV9	TRBD2	TRBJ2-7	TGTGCCAGCAGCGTAGGACTAGCGGGGAACTACGAGCAGTACTTC	CASSVGLAGNYEQYF
-	TRBV5-1	TRBD1	TRBJ2-2	TGCGCCAGCAGCCACGACAGGGGCCCTGGCACCGGGGAGCTGTTTTTT	CASSHDRGPGTGELFF